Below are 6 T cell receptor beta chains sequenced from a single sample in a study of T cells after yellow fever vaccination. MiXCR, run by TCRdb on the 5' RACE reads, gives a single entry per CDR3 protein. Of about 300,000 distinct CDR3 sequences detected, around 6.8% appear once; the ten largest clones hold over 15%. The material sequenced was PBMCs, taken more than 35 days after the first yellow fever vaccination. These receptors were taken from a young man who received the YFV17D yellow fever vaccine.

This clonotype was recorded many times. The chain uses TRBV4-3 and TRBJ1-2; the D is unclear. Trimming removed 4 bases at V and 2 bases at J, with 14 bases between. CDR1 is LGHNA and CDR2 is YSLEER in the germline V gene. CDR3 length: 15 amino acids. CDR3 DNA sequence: TGCGCCAGCAGCCCATCACCGTATTGGAACTATGGCTACACCTTC. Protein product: CASSPSPYWNYGYTF.

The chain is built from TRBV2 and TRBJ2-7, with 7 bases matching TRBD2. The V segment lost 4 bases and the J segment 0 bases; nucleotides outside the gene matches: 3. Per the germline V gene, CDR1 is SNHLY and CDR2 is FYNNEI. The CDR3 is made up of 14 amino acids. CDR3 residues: CASSGRGSSYEQYV. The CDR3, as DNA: TGTGCCAGCAGTGGGCGCGGGAGCTCCTACGAGCAGTACGTC.

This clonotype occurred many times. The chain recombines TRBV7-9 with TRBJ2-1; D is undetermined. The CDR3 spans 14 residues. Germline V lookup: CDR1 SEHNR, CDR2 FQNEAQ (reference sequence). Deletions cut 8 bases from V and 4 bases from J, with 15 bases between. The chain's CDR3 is CASWATGPYNEQFF. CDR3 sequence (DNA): TGTGCCAGCTGGGCGACGGGCCCTTACAATGAGCAGTTCTTC.

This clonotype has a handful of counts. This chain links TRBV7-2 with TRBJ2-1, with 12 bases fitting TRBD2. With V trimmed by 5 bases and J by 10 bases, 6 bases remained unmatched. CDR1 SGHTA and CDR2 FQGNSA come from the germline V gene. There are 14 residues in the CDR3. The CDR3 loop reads CASSPHGLAGEQFF. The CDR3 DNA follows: TGTGCCAGCAGCCCCCACGGACTAGCGGGGGAGCAGTTCTTC.

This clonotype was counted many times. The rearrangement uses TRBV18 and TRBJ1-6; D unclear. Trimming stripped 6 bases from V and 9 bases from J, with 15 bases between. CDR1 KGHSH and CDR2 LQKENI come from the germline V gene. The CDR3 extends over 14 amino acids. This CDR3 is CASSQSTQSSPLHF. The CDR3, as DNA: TGTGCCAGCTCGCAATCTACCCAATCTTCACCCCTCCACTTT.

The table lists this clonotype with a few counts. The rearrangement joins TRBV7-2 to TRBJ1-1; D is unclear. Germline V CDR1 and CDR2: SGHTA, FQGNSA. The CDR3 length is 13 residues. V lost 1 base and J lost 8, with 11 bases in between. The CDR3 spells CASSLGFHREAFF. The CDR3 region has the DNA TGTGCCAGCAGCTTAGGGTTCCATAGGGAAGCTTTCTTT. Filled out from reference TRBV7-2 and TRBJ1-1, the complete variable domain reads GAGVSQSPSNKVTEKGKDVELRCDPISGHTALYWYRQSLGQGLEFLIYFQGNSAPDKSGLPSDRFSAERTGGSVSTLTIQRTQQEDSAVYLCASSLGFHREAFFGQGTRLTVV.